This T cell receptor beta chain was observed in a study of blood T cell repertoires in COVID-19. The repertoire was sequenced with immunoSEQ multiplex PCR; TCRdb's copy has only in-frame clones and lacks some. The data contain some 80,000 clones, more than 60% of them seen just once; the ten biggest clones take up 15% to 20%. Germline lookup yields CDR1 MNHEY and CDR2 SVGEGT. The ends were cut back, 5 bases at V and 10 bases at J, with 11 bases in the middle. This CDR3 has 11 amino acids. The V call is TRBV6-2 or TRBV6-3, the J call TRBJ2-5; no firm D call. Sequencing input: peripheral blood. This TCR came from an elderly woman with active or convalescent COVID-19. This CDR3 reads CASSPNRDQYF. CDR3 sequence (DNA): TGTGCCAGCAGTCCAAATCGCGACCAGTACTTC.